This T cell receptor beta chain is drawn from a study of human T cells and chemical hapten exposure. V was pared by 6 bases and J by 5 bases, with 13 bases between. Germline CDR1 is MDHEN and CDR2 is SYDVKM. The CDR3 is 13 amino acids. Unique molecular identifiers were attached to individual cDNA molecules during library preparation. TCRdb analysed the RACE reads with MiXCR anew, one entry per CDR3 protein. The profile shows 65,000 to 70,000 distinct CDR3 sequences, about a tenth of them singletons. Time point described: pre-sensitization, week 0. This sample's treatment: therapeutic diphenylcyclopropenone sensitization with weekly scalp DPC.

V is TRBV28 and J is TRBJ1-1; D may be TRBD1 (5 bases). The sequencing here drew on whole blood, taken in connection with sensitization to the hapten diphenylcyclopropenone (DPC). The sequence was collected from a woman between 45 and 65 years old with alopecia areata. Some clones in this sample may be carry-over from other donors' samples. CDR3 sequence (DNA): TGTGCCAGCAGCCCGGGGGTCCGGACTGAAGCTTTCTTT. As protein: CASSPGVRTEAFF.